These 23 T cell receptor beta chains originate from one sample sequenced in a study of control samples from healthy donors and cancer patients. The protocol was immunoSEQ multiplex PCR, while the TCRdb copy is restricted to in-frame clones and leaves out a portion. The sample lists 90,000 to 120,000 clones; approximately 84% were seen once. The sample comprised blood. These receptors came from a man younger than 35 in good health.

This clone appeared once. V gene TRBV28 combines with J gene TRBJ2-7; D tentatively fits TRBD1 or TRBD2 (6 bases each). Germline CDR1 and CDR2: MDHEN and SYDVKM. The CDR3 has 16 amino acids. V was clipped by 2 bases and J by 3 bases, with 17 bases between them. CDR3 nucleotide sequence: TGTGCCAGCAGTTTACGAGACCGGGGGCCGAACTACGAGCAGTACTTC. It translates to CASSLRDRGPNYEQYF.

The chain joins TRBV6-1 to TRBJ1-5; 12 bases map to TRBD1. The CDR3 extends over 15 amino acids. The J segment lost 6 bases and the V segment lost 3 bases, leaving 3 bases of the junction unmatched. Germline V lookup: CDR1 MNHNS, CDR2 SASEGT. The CDR3 DNA reads TGTGCCAGCAGTGATAGGGACAGGGGGCTTCAGCCCCAGCATTTT. Translation: CASSDRDRGLQPQHF.

This clone was seen a handful of times. This CDR3 is also generated by other DNA sequences in the sample. The chain employs TRBV10-3 and TRBJ2-2; 15 bases are shared with TRBD2. The length of the CDR3 is 17 residues. V lost 6 bases, J lost 8 bases, and 10 bases stayed unmatched. Per germline, CDR1 ENHRY and CDR2 SYGVKD. The CDR3 protein is CAIRRTSGGAETGELFF. In nucleotides, the CDR3 is TGTGCCATCAGGAGGACTAGCGGGGGGGCCGAGACAGGGGAGCTGTTTTTT.

Remarks on this clone: This sample includes further DNA sequences coding for the same CDR3. The chain is built from TRBV6-5 and TRBJ2-7; D may be TRBD1 or TRBD2 (7 bases each). The CDR3 has 15 amino acids. The germline V gene has CDR1 MNHEY and CDR2 SVGAGI. V shed 4 bases and J shed 3 bases, with 16 bases lying between them. This CDR3 reads CASSSGGGGSYEQYF. CDR3 coding DNA: TGTGCCAGCAGTTCAGGGGGGGGAGGGAGCTACGAGCAGTACTTC.

This chain links TRBV7-2 with TRBJ2-2, with TRBD2 as a possible D gene (6 bases). Germline V gene data show CDR1 as SGHTA and CDR2 as FQGNSA. This CDR3 has 16 residues. V was cut by 1 base and J by 0 bases, with 9 bases left in between. The CDR3, as DNA: TGTGCCAGCAGCTTAGTTAGCGGTTCGAACACCGGGGAGCTGTTTTTT. Amino acids: CASSLVSGSNTGELFF.

V usage is TRBV7-9 and J usage is TRBJ2-3, with D maybe TRBD1 (6 bases). The V gene's germline CDR1 is SEHNR and CDR2 FQNEAQ (reference sequence). The CDR3 runs to 14 residues. V shed 4 bases and J shed 1 base, with 9 bases lying between them. Here the CDR3 reads CASSSGVGTDTQYF. The CDR3 DNA follows: TGTGCCAGCAGCTCAGGGGTCGGCACAGATACGCAGTATTTT.

This clone has just a few counts. The chain is built from TRBV19 and TRBJ1-1; D remains unclear. This CDR3 region has 17 residues. V dropped 1 base and J dropped 4 bases, with 19 bases sitting between them. CDR1 LNHDA and CDR2 SQIVND come from the germline V gene (reference sequence). The CDR3 loop reads CASSIVPLDKMSTEAFF. The CDR3 DNA sequence: TGTGCCAGTAGTATAGTCCCCCTTGACAAGATGAGCACTGAAGCTTTCTTT.

The chain combines TRBV9 with TRBJ2-2; possibly TRBD2 for D (5 bases). CDR1 SGDLS and CDR2 YYNGEE come from the germline V gene. Trimming cost V 1 base and J 7 bases, with 11 bases left between them. The CDR3 length is 14 residues. The CDR3: CASSVRGFGGELFF. The CDR3 DNA sequence: TGTGCCAGCAGCGTACGGGGTTTCGGCGGGGAGCTGTTTTTT. Supplemented by reference TRBV9 and TRBJ2-2, the full variable domain reads DSGVTQTPKHLITATGQRVTLRCSPRSGDLSVYWYQQSLDQGLQFLIQYYNGEERAKGNILERFSAQQFPDLHSELNLSSLELGDSALYFCASSVRGFGGELFFGEGSRLTVL.

The genes are TRBV5-1 and TRBJ2-3, with 11 positions matching TRBD1. This CDR3 contains 16 residues. Germline V lookup: CDR1 SGHRS, CDR2 YFSETQ. V was pared by 4 bases and J by 2 bases, with 6 bases of the junction left unmatched. CDR3 region: CASSPGTGGLTDTQYF. As DNA, the CDR3 is TGCGCCAGCAGCCCCGGGACAGGGGGTCTCACAGATACGCAGTATTTT.

The rearrangement links TRBV19 to TRBJ2-1, with D perhaps being TRBD1 or TRBD2 (7 bases each). Per the germline V gene, CDR1 is LNHDA and CDR2 is SQIVND (reference sequence). V shed 1 base and J shed 0 bases, with 16 bases lying between them. The CDR3 has 18 residues. CDR3 nucleotide sequence: TGTGCCAGTAGTATAGGGGGAGGGGGCTCAAGCTCCTACAATGAGCAGTTCTTC. This encodes CASSIGGGGSSSYNEQFF. The whole variable domain, filled in from reference TRBV19 and TRBJ2-1, reads DGGITQSPKYLFRKEGQNVTLSCEQNLNHDAMYWYRQDPGQGLRLIYYSQIVNDFQKGDIAEGYSVSREKKESFPLTVTSAQKNPTAFYLCASSIGGGGSSSYNEQFFGPGTRLTVL.

V usage is TRBV19 and J usage is TRBJ1-5, with 9 bases that match TRBD1. Germline values: CDR1 LNHDA, CDR2 SQIVND (reference sequence). This CDR3 is 14 amino acids long. The V gene end was trimmed by 6 bases and the J gene end by 2 bases; junction bases not matched to a gene: 2. The CDR3 region is CASRRDRGNQPQHF. CDR3 sequence (DNA): TGTGCCAGTAGGCGGGACAGGGGCAATCAGCCCCAGCATTTT.

This chain connects TRBV7-5 to TRBJ1-1. TRBV7-5 is a listed pseudogene. CDR3 length: 16 amino acids. The CDR3 region is CARSRTGGTVNTEAFF. The CDR3 region has the DNA TGTGCCAGAAGTCGTACGGGGGGGACGGTGAACACTGAAGCTTTCTTT.

V and J are TRBV11-2 and TRBJ2-5, with 13 positions matching TRBD2. This CDR3 has 16 amino acids. V shed 4 bases, J shed 8 bases, and the junction held 10 bases outside the gene matches. In germline, CDR1 is SGHAT, CDR2 FQNNGV. The CDR3 bases are TGTGCCAGCAGCTCTGAATTGACTAGCGGGAGGCCTACCCAGTACTTC. As protein: CASSSELTSGRPTQYF.

V is TRBV14 and J is TRBJ1-6; a possible D gene is TRBD1 (6 bases). Germline V gene sequence: CDR1 SGHDN, CDR2 FVKESK. This CDR3 has 13 residues. Trimming removed 3 bases from V and 10 bases from J, with 10 bases in between. CDR3 nucleotide sequence: TGTGCCAGCAGCCAGCACAGGGAATCACCCCTCCACTTT. Translating gives CASSQHRESPLHF.

The V gene is TRBV28, the J gene TRBJ2-1, with TRBD2 matching 9 bases. V was pared by 8 bases and J by 4 bases, with 3 bases of the junction left unmatched. CDR3 length equals 13 residues. Germline V lookup: CDR1 MDHEN, CDR2 SYDVKM. CDR3 loop: CASGLAFYNEQFF. DNA of the CDR3: TGTGCCAGCGGACTAGCGTTTTACAATGAGCAGTTCTTC.

This clone appeared once. The chain has TRBV2 and TRBJ1-6; 8 bases are a match to TRBD1. The CDR3 extends over 13 amino acids. Germline-derived CDR1 and CDR2 are SNHLY and FYNNEI. With V trimmed by 7 bases and J by 8 bases, 4 bases remained unmatched. This CDR3 reads CASTDRGDSPLHF. In DNA form, the CDR3 reads TGTGCCAGCACCGACAGGGGAGATTCACCCCTCCACTTT.

The chain joins TRBV2 to TRBJ2-4; D is perhaps TRBD2 (7 bases). Trimming stripped 11 bases from V and 6 bases from J, with 17 bases between. The V gene's germline CDR1 is SNHLY and CDR2 FYNNEI. The CDR3 covers 13 residues. The CDR3 DNA is TGTGCCTCGAGAAGGGGGGAGGGAAACATTCAGTACTTC. Residues: CASRRGEGNIQYF. Full variable domain (rest looked up from reference TRBV2 and TRBJ2-4): EPEVTQTPSHQVTQMGQEVILRCVPISNHLYFYWYRQILGQKVEFLVSFYNNEISEKSEIFDDQFSVERPDGSNFTLKIRSTKLEDSAMYFCASRRGEGNIQYFGAGTRLSVL.

The rearrangement links TRBV6-5 to TRBJ1-1; D is perhaps TRBD1 (5 bases). The V end lost 2 bases, the J end lost 2 bases, and 9 bases lay between the germline ends. Germline V gene data show CDR1 as MNHEY and CDR2 as SVGAGI. The CDR3 is 14 amino acids. Written as DNA, the CDR3 is TGTGCCAGCAGTTACGTAGGGGTTAACACTGAAGCTTTCTTT. The encoded protein is CASSYVGVNTEAFF.

This clone was seen once. The chain is built from TRBV7-2 and TRBJ1-5, with D tentatively TRBD1 (6 bases). Trimming shortened V by 4 bases and J by 3 bases, and 10 bases separated the two germline ends. CDR3 length: 14 residues. Germline V lookup: CDR1 SGHTA, CDR2 FQGNSA. CDR3 DNA: TGTGCCAGCAGCTCAGGGGACTCCAATCAGCCCCAGCATTTT. Translation: CASSSGDSNQPQHF.

The rearrangement uses TRBV5-1 and TRBJ2-7; D is uncertain. V was pared by 0 bases and J by 2 bases, with 9 bases between. The CDR3 is 14 amino acids. The V gene's germline CDR1 is SGHRS and CDR2 YFSETQ. CDR3 nucleotide sequence: TGCGCCAGCAGCTTGGAAGCCAGAGCCTACGAGCAGTACTTC. Protein: CASSLEARAYEQYF.

The chain links TRBV12-5 to TRBJ1-3; 7 nucleotides agree with TRBD1. Germline V gives CDR1 LGHNT, CDR2 FRNRAP. The CDR3 is 19 amino acids. With 2 bases clipped from V and 0 bases from J, the junction kept 13 bases outside the gene matches. The CDR3 bases are TGTGCTAGTGGTTTGACAGGGGCTTTATTTTCTCTCTCTGGAAACACCATATATTTT. Translated: CASGLTGALFSLSGNTIYF.

The sample holds a few counts of this clone. This chain joins TRBV11-2 and TRBJ2-5, with D hard to call. This CDR3 has 12 residues. The V and J ends lost 3 bases and 5 bases respectively, with 7 bases between them. Germline V CDR1 and CDR2: SGHAT, FQNNGV. This chain's CDR3 is CASSFVRETQYF. CDR3 DNA sequence: TGTGCCAGCAGCTTTGTTAGGGAGACCCAGTACTTC.

This chain connects TRBV5-4 to TRBJ1-1; D perhaps matches TRBD1 (6 bases). The V end was cut by 6 bases, the J end by 1 base, with 13 bases between. This CDR3 comprises 14 residues. Germline V gene lookup returns CDR1 SGHNT and CDR2 YYREEE (reference sequence). Here the CDR3 DNA reads TGTGCCAGCAATAAACAGGGATCGAACACTGAAGCTTTCTTT. Residues: CASNKQGSNTEAFF.